This paragraph covers one T cell receptor (beta chain) sequence. This sample was included in a study of blood T cell repertoires in COVID-19. Generated by immunoSEQ multiplex PCR, the TCRdb table keeps only in-frame clones and is missing some. The sample has about 440,000 clones, around 91% seen once; the top ten hold approximately 0.55%. The CDR3 loop spans 15 amino acids. V lost 4 bases to trimming and J lost 2 bases; unmatched junction nucleotides: 5. Germline V gene data show CDR1 as SGHTS and CDR2 as YDEGEE. The sample consisted of PBMCs or T cells enriched from blood (not recorded which). This clonotype was obtained from a man younger than 30 who had recovered from COVID-19. The chain is built from TRBV5-8 and TRBJ2-5, with 10 bases identical to TRBD2. The CDR3 region is CASSLAGVKQETQYF. In DNA form, the CDR3 reads TGTGCCAGCAGCCTAGCGGGAGTAAAACAAGAGACCCAGTACTTC.